The 9 T cell receptor beta chains below come from one sample, sequenced in a study of blood T cell repertoires in COVID-19. Produced via immunoSEQ multiplex PCR; TCRdb's table is partial and in-frame only. The top ten clones hold roughly 8% of a sample with 150,000 to 200,000 clones, 80% to 85% of them seen once. Material for sequencing was PBMCs or T cells enriched from blood (not recorded which). These receptors all come from a woman in her forties or fifties who had recovered from COVID-19.

This chain connects TRBV12-3 or TRBV12-4 to TRBJ2-5; maybe TRBD1 (6 bases). V gave up 3 bases and J gave up 7 bases, with 9 bases separating them. This CDR3 contains 12 residues. The CDR3 protein is CASSLVGGTQYF. Written as DNA, the CDR3 is TGTGCCAGCAGTTTGGTAGGGGGGACCCAGTACTTC.

This chain joins TRBV7-9 and TRBJ1-1, with 8 bases fitting TRBD1. V was clipped by 3 bases and J by 6 bases; unmatched bases: 12. Germline assignment: CDR1 SEHNR and CDR2 FQNEAQ (reference sequence). The CDR3 is 16 amino acids. The CDR3 DNA is TGTGCCAGCAGCTTGATTTCAGGGGGCGCCTTCCCTGAAGCTTTCTTT. It codes for CASSLISGGAFPEAFF.

J is TRBJ2-4 and V is TRBV7-3, with a tentative D call TRBD2 (6 bases). V lost 5 bases, J lost 6 bases, and 14 bases lay in between. The CDR3 has 14 amino acids. Germline V gene data show CDR1 as SGHTA and CDR2 as FQGTGA. This chain's CDR3 is CASSPGTGPNIQYF. The CDR3 DNA follows: TGTGCCAGCAGCCCTGGGACTGGTCCAAACATTCAGTACTTC.

This clone was seen only a few times. This rearrangement joins TRBV6-2 or TRBV6-3 to TRBJ1-6; the D is unclear. The ends were cut back, 5 bases at V and 12 bases at J, with 8 bases in the middle. The germline CDR1 and CDR2 sequences are MNHEY and SVGEGT. The CDR3 covers 11 residues. CDR3 in amino acids: CASSDRLPLHF. CDR3 DNA sequence: TGTGCCAGCAGTGACCGACTACCCCTCCACTTT.

The rearrangement joins TRBV5-1 to TRBJ1-2, with TRBD1 identical over 9 bases. CDR3 length: 14 amino acids. Germline CDR1 and CDR2: SGHRS and YFSETQ. V was pared by 4 bases and J by 5 bases, with 6 bases of the junction left unmatched. The CDR3 sequence: CASSMTGGTYGYTF. CDR3 in DNA: TGCGCCAGCAGCATGACAGGGGGGACTTATGGCTACACCTTC.

The J gene is TRBJ2-1, the V gene TRBV7-2; perhaps TRBD1 as D (5 bases). V lost 3 bases to trimming and J lost 2 bases, with 8 bases between them. The CDR3 has 14 residues. Germline V CDR1 and CDR2: SGHTA, FQGNSA. CDR3 sequence (DNA): TGTGCCAGCAGCTTTAGGACAACCTACAATGAGCAGTTCTTC. Its translation: CASSFRTTYNEQFF.

The rearrangement uses TRBV11-2 and TRBJ1-4, with D hard to call. Trimming took 0 bases from V and 8 from J, leaving 7 bases between them. The CDR3 has 13 residues. Germline CDR1 SGHAT, CDR2 FQNNGV. The CDR3 sequence: CASSLEGREKLFF. CDR3 nucleotides: TGTGCCAGCAGCTTAGAGGGGAGAGAAAAACTGTTTTTT.

This chain connects TRBV6-2 or TRBV6-3 to TRBJ2-3; TRBD1 matches 8 bases. CDR3 length: 15 amino acids. Per germline, CDR1 MNHEY and CDR2 SVGEGT. J gave up 4 bases and V 5 bases, and 8 bases lay outside the gene matches. This CDR3 reads CASSLRQGLADTQYF. CDR3 DNA sequence: TGTGCCAGCAGTCTTCGACAGGGGTTAGCAGATACGCAGTATTTT.

The chain is built from TRBV7-9 and TRBJ1-6, with a possible D match to TRBD1 (5 bases). CDR3 length: 14 amino acids. V lost 5 bases and J lost 7, with 12 bases in between. Germline V CDR1 and CDR2: SEHNR, FQNEAQ (reference sequence). CDR3 loop: CASSAGLANSPLHF. The DNA of the CDR3 is TGTGCCAGCAGCGCGGGACTTGCGAATTCACCCCTCCACTTT.